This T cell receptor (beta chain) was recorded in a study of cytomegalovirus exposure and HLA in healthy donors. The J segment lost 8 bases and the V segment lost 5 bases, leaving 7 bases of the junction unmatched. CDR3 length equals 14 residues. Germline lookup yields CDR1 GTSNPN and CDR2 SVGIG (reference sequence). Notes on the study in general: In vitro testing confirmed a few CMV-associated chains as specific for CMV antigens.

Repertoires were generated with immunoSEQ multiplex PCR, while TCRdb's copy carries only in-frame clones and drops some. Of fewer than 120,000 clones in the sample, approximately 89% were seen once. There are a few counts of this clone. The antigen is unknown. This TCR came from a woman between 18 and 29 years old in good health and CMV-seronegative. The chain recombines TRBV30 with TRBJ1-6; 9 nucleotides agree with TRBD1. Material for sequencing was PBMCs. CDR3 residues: CAWYTGTGYSPLHF. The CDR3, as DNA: TGTGCCTGGTATACCGGGACAGGGTATTCACCCCTCCACTTT.